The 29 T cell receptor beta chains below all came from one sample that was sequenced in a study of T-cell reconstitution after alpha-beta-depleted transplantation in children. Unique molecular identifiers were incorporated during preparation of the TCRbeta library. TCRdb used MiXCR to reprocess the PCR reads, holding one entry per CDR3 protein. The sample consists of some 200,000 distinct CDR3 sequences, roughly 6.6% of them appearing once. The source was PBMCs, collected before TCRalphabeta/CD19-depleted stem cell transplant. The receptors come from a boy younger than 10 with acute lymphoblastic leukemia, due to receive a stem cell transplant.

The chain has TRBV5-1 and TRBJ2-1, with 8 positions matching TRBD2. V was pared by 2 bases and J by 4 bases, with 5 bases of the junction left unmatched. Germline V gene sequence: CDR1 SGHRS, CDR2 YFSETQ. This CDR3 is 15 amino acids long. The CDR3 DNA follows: TGCGCCAGCAGCTTCGGCGGGACTAGTTACAATGAGCAGTTCTTC. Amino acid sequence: CASSFGGTSYNEQFF.

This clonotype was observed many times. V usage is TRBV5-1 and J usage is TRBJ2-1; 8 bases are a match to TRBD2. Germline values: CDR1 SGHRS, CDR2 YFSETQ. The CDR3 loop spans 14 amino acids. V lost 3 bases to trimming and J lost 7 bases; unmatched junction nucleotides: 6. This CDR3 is CASSSGTRRNEQFF. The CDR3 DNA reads TGCGCCAGCAGCTCAGGGACTAGAAGGAATGAGCAGTTCTTC.

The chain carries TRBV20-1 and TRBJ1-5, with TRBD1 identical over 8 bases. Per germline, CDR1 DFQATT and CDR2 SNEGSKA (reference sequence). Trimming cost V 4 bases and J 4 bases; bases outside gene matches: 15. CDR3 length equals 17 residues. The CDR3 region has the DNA TGCAGTGCTACTAAACCAGGGGGCGCGGGAGGGAATCAGCCCCAGCATTTT. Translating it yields CSATKPGGAGGNQPQHF.

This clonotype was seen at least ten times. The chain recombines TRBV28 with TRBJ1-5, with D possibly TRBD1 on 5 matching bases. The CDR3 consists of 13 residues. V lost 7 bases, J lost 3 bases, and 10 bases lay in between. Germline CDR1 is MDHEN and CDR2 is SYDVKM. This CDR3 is CASTGAYNQPQHF. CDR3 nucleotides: TGTGCCAGCACCGGGGCTTACAATCAGCCCCAGCATTTT.

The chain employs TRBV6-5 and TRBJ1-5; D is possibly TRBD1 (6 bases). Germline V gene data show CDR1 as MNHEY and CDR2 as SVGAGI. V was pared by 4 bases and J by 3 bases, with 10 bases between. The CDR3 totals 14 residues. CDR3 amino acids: CASSSGAANQPQHF. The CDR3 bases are TGTGCCAGCAGTTCGGGGGCAGCCAATCAGCCCCAGCATTTT.

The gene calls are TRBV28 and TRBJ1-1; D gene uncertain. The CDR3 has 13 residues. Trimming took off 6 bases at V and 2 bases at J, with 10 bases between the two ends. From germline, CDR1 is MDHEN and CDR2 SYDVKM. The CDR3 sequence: CASRSEQNTEAFF. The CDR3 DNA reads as TGTGCCAGCAGGTCGGAACAAAACACTGAAGCTTTCTTT.

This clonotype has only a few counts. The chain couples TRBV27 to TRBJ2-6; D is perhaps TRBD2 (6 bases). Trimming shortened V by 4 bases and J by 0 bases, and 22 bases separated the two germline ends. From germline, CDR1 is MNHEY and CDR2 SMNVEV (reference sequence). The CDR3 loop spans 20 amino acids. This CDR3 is CASSSAWGDPSGSGANVLTF. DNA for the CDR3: TGTGCCAGCAGTTCGGCTTGGGGGGATCCGAGCGGCTCTGGGGCCAACGTCCTGACTTTC.

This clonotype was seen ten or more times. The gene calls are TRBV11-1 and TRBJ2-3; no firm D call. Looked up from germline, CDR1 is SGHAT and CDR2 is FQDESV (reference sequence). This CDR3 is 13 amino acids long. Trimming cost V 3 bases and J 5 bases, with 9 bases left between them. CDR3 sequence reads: CASSFPGVDTQYF. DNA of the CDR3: TGTGCCAGCAGCTTTCCCGGAGTAGATACGCAGTATTTT. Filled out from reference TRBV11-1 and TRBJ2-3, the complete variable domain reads EAEVAQSPRYKITEKSQAVAFWCDPISGHATLYWYRQILGQGPELLVQFQDESVVDDSQLPKDRFSAERLKGVDSTLKIQPAELGDSAMYLCASSFPGVDTQYFGPGTRLTVL.

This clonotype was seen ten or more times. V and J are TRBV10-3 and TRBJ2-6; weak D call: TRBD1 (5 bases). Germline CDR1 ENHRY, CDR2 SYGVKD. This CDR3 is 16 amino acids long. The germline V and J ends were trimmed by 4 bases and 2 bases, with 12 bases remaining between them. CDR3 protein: CAISGGPWAGANVLTF. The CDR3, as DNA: TGTGCCATCAGTGGGGGCCCCTGGGCTGGGGCCAACGTCCTGACTTTC.

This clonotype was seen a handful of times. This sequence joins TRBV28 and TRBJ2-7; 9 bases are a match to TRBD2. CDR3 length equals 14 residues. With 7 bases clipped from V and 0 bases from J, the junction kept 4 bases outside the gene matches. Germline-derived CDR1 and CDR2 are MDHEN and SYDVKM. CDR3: CASITSGRSYEQYF. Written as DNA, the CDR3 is TGTGCCAGCATCACTAGCGGGCGCTCCTACGAGCAGTACTTC.

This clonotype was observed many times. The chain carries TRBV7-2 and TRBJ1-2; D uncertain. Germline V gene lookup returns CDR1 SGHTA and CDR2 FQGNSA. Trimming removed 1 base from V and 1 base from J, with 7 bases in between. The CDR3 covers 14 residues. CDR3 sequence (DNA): TGTGCCAGCAGCTTAGGGGCCCTTAACTATGGCTACACCTTC. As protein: CASSLGALNYGYTF. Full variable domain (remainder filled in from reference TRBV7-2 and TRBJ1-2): GAGVSQSPSNKVTEKGKDVELRCDPISGHTALYWYRQSLGQGLEFLIYFQGNSAPDKSGLPSDRFSAERTGGSVSTLTIQRTQQEDSAVYLCASSLGALNYGYTFGSGTRLTVV.

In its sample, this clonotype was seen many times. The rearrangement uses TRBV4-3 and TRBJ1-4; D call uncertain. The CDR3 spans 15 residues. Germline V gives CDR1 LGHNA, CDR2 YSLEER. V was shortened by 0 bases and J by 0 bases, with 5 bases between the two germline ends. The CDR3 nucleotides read TGCGCCAGCAGCCAAGAGACTACAACTAATGAAAAACTGTTTTTT. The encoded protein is CASSQETTTNEKLFF.

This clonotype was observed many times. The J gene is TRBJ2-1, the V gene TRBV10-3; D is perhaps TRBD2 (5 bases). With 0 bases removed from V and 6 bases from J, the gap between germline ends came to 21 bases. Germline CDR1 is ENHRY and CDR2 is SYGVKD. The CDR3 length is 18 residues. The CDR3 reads CAISESILVAHGINEQFF. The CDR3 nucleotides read TGTGCCATCAGTGAGTCGATTTTGGTGGCCCACGGGATCAATGAGCAGTTCTTC.

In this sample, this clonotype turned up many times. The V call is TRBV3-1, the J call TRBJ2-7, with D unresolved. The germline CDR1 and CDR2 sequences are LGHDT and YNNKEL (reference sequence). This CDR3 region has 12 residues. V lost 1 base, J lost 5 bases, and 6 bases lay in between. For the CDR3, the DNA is TGTGCCAGCAGCCAAGTCCAAGACGAGCAGTACTTC. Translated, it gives CASSQVQDEQYF.

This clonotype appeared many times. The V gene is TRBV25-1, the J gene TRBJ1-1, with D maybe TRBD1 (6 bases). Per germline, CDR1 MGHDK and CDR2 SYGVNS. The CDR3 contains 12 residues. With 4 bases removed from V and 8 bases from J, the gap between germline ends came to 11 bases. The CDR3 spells CASSGAGEEAFF. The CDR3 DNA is TGTGCCAGCAGTGGAGCAGGGGAGGAAGCTTTCTTT.

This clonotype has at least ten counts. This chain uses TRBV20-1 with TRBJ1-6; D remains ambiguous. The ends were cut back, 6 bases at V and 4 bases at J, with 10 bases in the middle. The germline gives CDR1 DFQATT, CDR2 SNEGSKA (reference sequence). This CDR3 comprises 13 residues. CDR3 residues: CSATRDYNSPLHF. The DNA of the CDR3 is TGCAGTGCCACCCGGGATTATAATTCACCCCTCCACTTT.

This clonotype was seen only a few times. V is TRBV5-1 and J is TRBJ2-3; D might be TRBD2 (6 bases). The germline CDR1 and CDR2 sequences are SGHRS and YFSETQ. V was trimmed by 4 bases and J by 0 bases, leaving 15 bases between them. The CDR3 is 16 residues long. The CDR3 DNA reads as TGCGCCAGCAGCCCAGGCCGGGACTTTAGCACAGATACGCAGTATTTT. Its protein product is CASSPGRDFSTDTQYF.

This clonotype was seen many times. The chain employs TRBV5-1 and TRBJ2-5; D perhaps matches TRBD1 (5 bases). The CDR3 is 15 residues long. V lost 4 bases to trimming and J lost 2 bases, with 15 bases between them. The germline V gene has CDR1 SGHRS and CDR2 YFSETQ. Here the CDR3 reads CASSLLSRAQETQYF. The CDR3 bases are TGCGCCAGCAGCCTCCTATCCAGGGCGCAAGAGACCCAGTACTTC.

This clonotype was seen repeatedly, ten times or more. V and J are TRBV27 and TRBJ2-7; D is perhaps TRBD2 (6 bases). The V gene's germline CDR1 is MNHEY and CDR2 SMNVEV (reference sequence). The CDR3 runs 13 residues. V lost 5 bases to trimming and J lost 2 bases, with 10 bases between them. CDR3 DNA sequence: TGTGCCAGCAGTCACGGGAGTACCTACGAGCAGTACTTC. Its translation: CASSHGSTYEQYF.

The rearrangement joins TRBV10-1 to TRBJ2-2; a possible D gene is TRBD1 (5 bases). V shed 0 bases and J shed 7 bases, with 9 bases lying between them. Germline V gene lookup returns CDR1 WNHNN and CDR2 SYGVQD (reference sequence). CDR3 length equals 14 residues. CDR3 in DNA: TGCGCCAGCAGTGAGTCAGCAGGGCTCGGGGAGCTGTTTTTT. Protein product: CASSESAGLGELFF.

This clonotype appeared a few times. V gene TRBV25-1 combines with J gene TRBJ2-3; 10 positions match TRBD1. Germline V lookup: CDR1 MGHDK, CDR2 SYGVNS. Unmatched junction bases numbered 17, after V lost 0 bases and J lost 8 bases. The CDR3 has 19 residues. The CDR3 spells CASSEYILDRGRSEGTQYF. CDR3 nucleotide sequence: TGTGCCAGCAGTGAATATATTCTCGACAGGGGGCGGTCCGAGGGTACGCAGTATTTT.

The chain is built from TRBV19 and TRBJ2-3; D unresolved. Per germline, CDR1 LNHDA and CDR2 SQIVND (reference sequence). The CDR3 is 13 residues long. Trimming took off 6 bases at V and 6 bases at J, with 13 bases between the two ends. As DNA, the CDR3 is TGTGCCAGTAGGCCCCCAGCAGTGGATACGCAGTATTTT. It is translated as CASRPPAVDTQYF.

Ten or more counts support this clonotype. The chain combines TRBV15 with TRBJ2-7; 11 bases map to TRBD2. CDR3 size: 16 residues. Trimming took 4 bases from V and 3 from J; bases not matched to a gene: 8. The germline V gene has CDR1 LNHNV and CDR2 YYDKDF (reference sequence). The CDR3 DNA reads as TGTGCCACCAGCAAGGCCGGGACTAGCGGCAGCTACGAGCAGTACTTC. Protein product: CATSKAGTSGSYEQYF.

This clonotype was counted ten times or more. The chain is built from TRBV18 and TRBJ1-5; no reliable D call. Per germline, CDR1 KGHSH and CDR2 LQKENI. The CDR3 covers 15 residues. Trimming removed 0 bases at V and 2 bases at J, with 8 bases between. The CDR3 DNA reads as TGTGCCAGCTCACCACCTAGTTCGGGCAATCAGCCCCAGCATTTT. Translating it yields CASSPPSSGNQPQHF. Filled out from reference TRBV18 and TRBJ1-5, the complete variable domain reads NAGVMQNPRHLVRRRGQEARLRCSPMKGHSHVYWYRQLPEEGLKFMVYLQKENIIDESGMPKERFSAEFPKEGPSILRIQQVVRGDSAAYFCASSPPSSGNQPQHFGDGTRLSIL.

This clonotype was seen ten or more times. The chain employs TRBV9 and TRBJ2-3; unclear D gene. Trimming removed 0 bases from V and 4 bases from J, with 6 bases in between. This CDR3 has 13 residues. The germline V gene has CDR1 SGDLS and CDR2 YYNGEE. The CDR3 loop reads CASSVASSDTQYF. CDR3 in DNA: TGTGCCAGCAGCGTAGCCTCCTCAGATACGCAGTATTTT. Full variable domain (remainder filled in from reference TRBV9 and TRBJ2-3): DSGVTQTPKHLITATGQRVTLRCSPRSGDLSVYWYQQSLDQGLQFLIQYYNGEERAKGNILERFSAQQFPDLHSELNLSSLELGDSALYFCASSVASSDTQYFGPGTRLTVL.

CDR3 nucleotides: TGCAGCGTTGAGGAAGGACCCATACAGTTCTTC. Its translation: CSVEEGPIQFF. The rearrangement links TRBV29-1 to TRBJ2-1, with D unresolved. CDR3 size: 11 residues. The germline V gene encodes CDR1 SQVTM and CDR2 ANQGSEA. Between the trimmed V and J ends, which lost 3 bases and 13 bases, there was a span of 13 bases.

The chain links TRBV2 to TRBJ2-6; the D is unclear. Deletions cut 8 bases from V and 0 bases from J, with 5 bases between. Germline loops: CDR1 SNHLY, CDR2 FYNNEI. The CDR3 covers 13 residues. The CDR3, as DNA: TGTGCCAGCCAGAGCTCTGGGGCCAACGTCCTGACTTTC. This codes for CASQSSGANVLTF.

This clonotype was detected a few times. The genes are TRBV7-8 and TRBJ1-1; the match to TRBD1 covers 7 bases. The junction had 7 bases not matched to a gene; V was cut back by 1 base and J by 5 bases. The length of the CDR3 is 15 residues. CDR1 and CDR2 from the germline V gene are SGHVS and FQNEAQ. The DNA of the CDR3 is TGTGCCAGCAGCTTAGAGAGGACAGGTAGAACTGAAGCTTTCTTT. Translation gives CASSLERTGRTEAFF. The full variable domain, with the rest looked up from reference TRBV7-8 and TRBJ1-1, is GAGVSQSPRYKVAKRGQDVALRCDPISGHVSLFWYQQALGQGPEFLTYFQNEAQLDKSGLPSDRFFAERPEGSVSTLKIQRTQQEDSAVYLCASSLERTGRTEAFFGQGTRLTVV.

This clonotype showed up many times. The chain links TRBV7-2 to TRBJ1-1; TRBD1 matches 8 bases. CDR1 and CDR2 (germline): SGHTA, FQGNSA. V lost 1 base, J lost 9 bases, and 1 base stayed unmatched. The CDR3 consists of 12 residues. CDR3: CASSLGDRKAFF. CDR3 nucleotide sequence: TGTGCCAGCAGCTTAGGGGACAGGAAAGCTTTCTTT. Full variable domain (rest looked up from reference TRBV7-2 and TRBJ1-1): GAGVSQSPSNKVTEKGKDVELRCDPISGHTALYWYRQSLGQGLEFLIYFQGNSAPDKSGLPSDRFSAERTGGSVSTLTIQRTQQEDSAVYLCASSLGDRKAFFGQGTRLTVV.